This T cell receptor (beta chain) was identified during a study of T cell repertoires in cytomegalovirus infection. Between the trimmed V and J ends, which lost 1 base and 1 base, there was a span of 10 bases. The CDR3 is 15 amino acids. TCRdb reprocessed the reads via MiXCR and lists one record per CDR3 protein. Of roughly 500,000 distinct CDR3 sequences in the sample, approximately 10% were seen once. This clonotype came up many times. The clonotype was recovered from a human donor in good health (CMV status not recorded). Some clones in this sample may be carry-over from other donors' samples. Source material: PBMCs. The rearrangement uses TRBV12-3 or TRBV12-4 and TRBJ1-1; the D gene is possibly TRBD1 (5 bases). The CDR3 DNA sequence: TGTGCCAGCAGTTTAGTTATGGGGGGGAACACTGAAGCTTTCTTT. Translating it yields CASSLVMGGNTEAFF.